Here is one T cell receptor (beta chain) with its context. As yet, its antigen is unknown. Repertoires were generated with immunoSEQ multiplex PCR, while TCRdb's copy carries only in-frame clones and drops some. Of approximately 76,000 clones in the sample, approximately 85% were seen once. The sample comes from a study of OX40 agonist ivuxolimab in advanced cancers. Whole-study findings and limits: Expanded clones tended on average to be more numerous among CD8+ T cells than CD4+.

This material consisted of CD4+ or CD8+ T cells sorted from blood, taken in a trial of the OX40 agonist ivuxolimab. This clonotype originated in an adult with an advanced solid tumor such as melanoma, head and neck, liver or kidney cancer.

This chain's CDR3 is CASSLGAGGWDTTFNTQYF. CDR3 in DNA: TGTGCCAGCAGCTTAGGGGCTGGCGGATGGGATACAACATTTAATACGCAGTATTTT. This chain joins TRBV7-2 and TRBJ2-3, with D uncertain. V was clipped by 1 base and J by 7 bases, with 27 bases between them. The CDR3 length is 19 residues. Germline V CDR1 and CDR2: SGHTA, FQGNSA.